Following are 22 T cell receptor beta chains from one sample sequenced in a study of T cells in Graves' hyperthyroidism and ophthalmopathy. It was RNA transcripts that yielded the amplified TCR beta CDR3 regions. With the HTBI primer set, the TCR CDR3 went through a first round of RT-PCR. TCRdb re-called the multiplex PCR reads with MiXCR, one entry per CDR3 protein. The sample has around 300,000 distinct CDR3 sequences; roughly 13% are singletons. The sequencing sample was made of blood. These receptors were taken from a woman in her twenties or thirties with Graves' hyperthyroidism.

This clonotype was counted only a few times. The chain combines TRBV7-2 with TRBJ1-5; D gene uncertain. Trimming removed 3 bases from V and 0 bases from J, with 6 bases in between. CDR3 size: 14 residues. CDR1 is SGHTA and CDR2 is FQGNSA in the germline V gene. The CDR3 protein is CASSFQTSNQPQHF. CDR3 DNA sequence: TGTGCCAGCAGCTTCCAGACTAGCAATCAGCCCCAGCATTTT.

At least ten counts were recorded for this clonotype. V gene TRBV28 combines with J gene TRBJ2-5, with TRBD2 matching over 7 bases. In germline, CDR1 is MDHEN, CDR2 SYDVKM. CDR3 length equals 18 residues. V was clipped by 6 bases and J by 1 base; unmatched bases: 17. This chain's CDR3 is CASSSYQTEPSGQETQYF. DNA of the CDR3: TGTGCCAGCAGCTCCTACCAGACAGAACCTAGCGGCCAAGAGACCCAGTACTTC. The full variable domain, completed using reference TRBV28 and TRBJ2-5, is DVKVTQSSRYLVKRTGEKVFLECVQDMDHENMFWYRQDPGLGLRLIYFSYDVKMKEKGDIPEGYSVSREKKERFSLILESASTNQTSMYLCASSSYQTEPSGQETQYFGPGTRLLVL.

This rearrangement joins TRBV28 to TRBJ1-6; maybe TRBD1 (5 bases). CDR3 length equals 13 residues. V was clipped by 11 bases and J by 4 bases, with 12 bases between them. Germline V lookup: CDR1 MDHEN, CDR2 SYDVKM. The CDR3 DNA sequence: TGTGCCGGGGGGTTTCAGTATAATTCACCCCTCCACTTT. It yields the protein CAGGFQYNSPLHF. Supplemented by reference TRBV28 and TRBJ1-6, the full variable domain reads DVKVTQSSRYLVKRTGEKVFLECVQDMDHENMFWYRQDPGLGLRLIYFSYDVKMKEKGDIPEGYSVSREKKERFSLILESASTNQTSMYLCAGGFQYNSPLHFGNGTRLTVT.

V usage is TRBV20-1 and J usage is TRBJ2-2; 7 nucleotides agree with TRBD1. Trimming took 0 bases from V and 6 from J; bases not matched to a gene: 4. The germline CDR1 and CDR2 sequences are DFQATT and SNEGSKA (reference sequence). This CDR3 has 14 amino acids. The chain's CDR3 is CSARDSGTAGELFF. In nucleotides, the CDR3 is TGCAGTGCTAGAGATTCCGGGACAGCCGGGGAGCTGTTTTTT.

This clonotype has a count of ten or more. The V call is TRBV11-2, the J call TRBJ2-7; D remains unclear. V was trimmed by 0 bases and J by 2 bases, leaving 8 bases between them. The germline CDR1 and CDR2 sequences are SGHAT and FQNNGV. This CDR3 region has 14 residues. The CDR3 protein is CASSLEISAYEQYF. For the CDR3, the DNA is TGTGCCAGCAGCTTAGAAATCTCAGCCTACGAGCAGTACTTC.

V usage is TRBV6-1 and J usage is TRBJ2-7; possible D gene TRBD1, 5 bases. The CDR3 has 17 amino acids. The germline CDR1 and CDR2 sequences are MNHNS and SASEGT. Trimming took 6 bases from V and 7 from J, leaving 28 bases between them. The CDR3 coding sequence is TGTGCCAGCAGCCGTACAGGACAAGGCTTACTACACGAGGAGCAGTACTTC. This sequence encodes CASSRTGQGLLHEEQYF.

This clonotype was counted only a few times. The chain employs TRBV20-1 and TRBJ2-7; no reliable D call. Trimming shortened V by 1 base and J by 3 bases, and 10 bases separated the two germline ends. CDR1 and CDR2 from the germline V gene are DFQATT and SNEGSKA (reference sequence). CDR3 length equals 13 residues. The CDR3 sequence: CSARGSSVYEQYF. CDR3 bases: TGCAGTGCTAGAGGTAGCTCGGTCTACGAGCAGTACTTC.

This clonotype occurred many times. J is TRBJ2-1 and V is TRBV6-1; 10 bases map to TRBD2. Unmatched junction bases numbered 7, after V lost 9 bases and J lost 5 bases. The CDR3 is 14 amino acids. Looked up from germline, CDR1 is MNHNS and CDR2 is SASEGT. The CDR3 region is CASFSGRANNEQFF. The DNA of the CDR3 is TGTGCCAGTTTCAGCGGGAGGGCTAACAATGAGCAGTTCTTC.

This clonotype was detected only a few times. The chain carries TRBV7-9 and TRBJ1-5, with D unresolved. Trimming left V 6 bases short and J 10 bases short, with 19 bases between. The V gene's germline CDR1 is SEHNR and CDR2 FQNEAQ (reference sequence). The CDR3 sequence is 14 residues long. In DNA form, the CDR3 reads TGTGCCAGCAGACATGGATCCATCAGGCGTCCCCAGCATTTT. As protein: CASRHGSIRRPQHF.

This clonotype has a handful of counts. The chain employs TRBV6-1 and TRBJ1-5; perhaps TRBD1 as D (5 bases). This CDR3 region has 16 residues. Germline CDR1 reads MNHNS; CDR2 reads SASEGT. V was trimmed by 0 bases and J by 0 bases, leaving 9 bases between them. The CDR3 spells CASSEAGEYSNQPQHF. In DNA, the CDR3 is TGTGCCAGCAGTGAAGCGGGGGAGTATAGCAATCAGCCCCAGCATTTT.

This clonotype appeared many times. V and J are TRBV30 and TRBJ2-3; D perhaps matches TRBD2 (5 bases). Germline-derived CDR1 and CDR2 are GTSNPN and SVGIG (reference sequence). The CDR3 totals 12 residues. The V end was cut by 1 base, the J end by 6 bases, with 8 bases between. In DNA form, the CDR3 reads TGTGCCTGGAGTGCGGAGGCCGATACGCAGTATTTT. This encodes CAWSAEADTQYF.

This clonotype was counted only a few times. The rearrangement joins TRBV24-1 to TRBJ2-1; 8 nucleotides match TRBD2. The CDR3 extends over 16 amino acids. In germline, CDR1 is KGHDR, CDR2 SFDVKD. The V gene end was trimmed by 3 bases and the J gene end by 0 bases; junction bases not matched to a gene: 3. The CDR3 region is CATSDAGTSSYNEQFF. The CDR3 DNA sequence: TGTGCCACCAGTGATGCCGGGACTAGCTCCTACAATGAGCAGTTCTTC.

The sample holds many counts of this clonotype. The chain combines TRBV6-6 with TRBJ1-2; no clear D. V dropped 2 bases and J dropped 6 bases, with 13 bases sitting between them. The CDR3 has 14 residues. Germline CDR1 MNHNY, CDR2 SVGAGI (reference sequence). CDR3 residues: CASSYRGEGNGYTF. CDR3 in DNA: TGTGCCAGCAGTTACCGCGGAGAGGGTAATGGCTACACCTTC.

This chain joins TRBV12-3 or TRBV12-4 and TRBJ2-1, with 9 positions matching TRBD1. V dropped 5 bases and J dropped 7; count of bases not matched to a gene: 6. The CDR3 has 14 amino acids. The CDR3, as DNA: TGTGCCAGCAGTACCCGGGACAGGGAAAATGAGCAGTTCTTC. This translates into CASSTRDRENEQFF.

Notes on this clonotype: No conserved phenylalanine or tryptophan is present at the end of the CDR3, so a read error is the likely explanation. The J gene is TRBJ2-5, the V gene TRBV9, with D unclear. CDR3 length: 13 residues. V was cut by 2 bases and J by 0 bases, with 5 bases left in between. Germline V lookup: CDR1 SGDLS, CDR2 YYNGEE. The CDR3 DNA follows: TGTGCCAGCAGCGTTAGGGACCAAGAGACCCAGTACTCC. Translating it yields CASSVRDQETQYS.

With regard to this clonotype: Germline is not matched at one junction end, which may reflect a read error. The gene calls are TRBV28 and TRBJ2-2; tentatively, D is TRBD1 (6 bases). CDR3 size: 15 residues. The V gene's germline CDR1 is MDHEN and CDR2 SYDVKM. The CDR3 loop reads CASSFLVGADGELLF. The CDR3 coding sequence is TGTGCCAGCAGTTTTTTAGTGGGGGCGGACGGGGAGCTGCTTTTT.

CDR3 loop: CASSLMVAPNNYGYTF. In DNA form, the CDR3 reads TGTGCCAGCAGTTTAATGGTGGCCCCAAATAACTATGGCTACACCTTC. The J gene is TRBJ1-2, the V gene TRBV27; D is unresolved. Germline assignment: CDR1 MNHEY and CDR2 SMNVEV (reference sequence). The CDR3 has 16 residues. Trimming cost V 2 bases and J 1 base, with 14 bases left between them.

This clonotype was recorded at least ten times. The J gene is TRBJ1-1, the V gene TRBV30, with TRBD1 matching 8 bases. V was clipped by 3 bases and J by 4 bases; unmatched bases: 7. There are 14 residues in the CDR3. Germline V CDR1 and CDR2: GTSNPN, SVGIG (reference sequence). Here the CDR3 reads CAWRGTGQGTEAFF. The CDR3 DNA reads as TGTGCCTGGAGGGGGACAGGTCAGGGCACTGAAGCTTTCTTT.

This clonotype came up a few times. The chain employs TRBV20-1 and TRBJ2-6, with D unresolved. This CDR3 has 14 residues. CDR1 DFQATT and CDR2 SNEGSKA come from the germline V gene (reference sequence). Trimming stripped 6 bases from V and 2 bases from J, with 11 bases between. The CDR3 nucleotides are TGCAGTGCCGGCGAGCACGCTGGGGCCAACGTCCTGACTTTC. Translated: CSAGEHAGANVLTF.

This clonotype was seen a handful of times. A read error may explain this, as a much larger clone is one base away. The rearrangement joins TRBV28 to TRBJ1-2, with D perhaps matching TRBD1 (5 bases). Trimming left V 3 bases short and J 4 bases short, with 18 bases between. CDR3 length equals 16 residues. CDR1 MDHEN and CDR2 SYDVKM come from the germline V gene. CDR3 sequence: CASSLETTGAVYGYTF. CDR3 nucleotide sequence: TGTGCCAGCAGTTTGGAGACAACCGGGGCAGTCTATGGCTACACCTTC.

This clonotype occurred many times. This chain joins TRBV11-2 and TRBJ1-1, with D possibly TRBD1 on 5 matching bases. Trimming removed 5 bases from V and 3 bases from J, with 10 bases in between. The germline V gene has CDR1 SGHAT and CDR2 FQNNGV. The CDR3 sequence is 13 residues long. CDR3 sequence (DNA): TGTGCCAGCAGCCCCGACAGATACACTGAAGCTTTCTTT. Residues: CASSPDRYTEAFF.

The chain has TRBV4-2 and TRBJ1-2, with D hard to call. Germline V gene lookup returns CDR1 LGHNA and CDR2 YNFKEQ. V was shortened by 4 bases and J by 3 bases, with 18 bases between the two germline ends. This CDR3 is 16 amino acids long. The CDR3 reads CASSPAGISLDYGYTF. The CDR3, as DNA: TGTGCCAGCAGCCCCGCGGGGATCTCTCTAGACTATGGCTACACCTTC.